Listed below are T cell receptor beta chains from one sample, sequenced in a study of identical twins. TCRdb re-derived calls from the 5' RACE reads in MiXCR, one entry per CDR3 protein. The sample consists of around 490,000 distinct CDR3 sequences, approximately 20% of them appearing once. The data were also submitted as part of a second study, on yellow fever vaccine responses in identical twins.

The sequencing sample was made of CD4+ T cells sorted from blood. The receptor source for this set is a woman aged 18 to 35 in good health. Both conserved end residues are part of each CDR3. A D gene is named only where the DNA matches it firmly. The size field is filled for only some rows; it gives once, few, many or a size class.

abundance,v_gene,d_gene,j_gene,CDR3nt,CDR3aa
few,TRBV20-1,TRBD2,TRBJ2-2,TGCAGTGCAGGACTAGCGAACACCGGGGAGCTGTTTTTT,CSAGLANTGELFF
few,TRBV27,NA,TRBJ2-3,TGTGCCAGCAGTCCCACCCGGACAGACTACACAGATACGCAGTATTTT,CASSPTRTDYTDTQYF
NA,TRBV12-3/TRBV12-4,NA,TRBJ2-4,TGTGCCAGCAGTTTAGAGGGGGTTAGGGGCATTCAGTACTTC,CASSLEGVRGIQYF
NA,TRBV28,NA,TRBJ2-3,TGTGCCAGCAGTTTAACAAGGGCGATCTCAGATACGCAGTATTTT,CASSLTRAISDTQYF
NA,TRBV20-1,NA,TRBJ2-4,TGCAGTGCTAGGCGTCAGGAGAAAAACATTCAGTACTTC,CSARRQEKNIQYF
NA,TRBV12-3/TRBV12-4,NA,TRBJ2-5,TGTGCCAGCAGTCCCGGGGGCCGACAAGAGACCCAGTACTTC,CASSPGGRQETQYF
NA,TRBV20-1,NA,TRBJ2-5,TGCAGTGCTACGGGCGGGCTTCAAGAGACCCAGTACTTC,CSATGGLQETQYF
NA,TRBV10-3,NA,TRBJ2-1,TGTGCCATCAGTGAGTCTATGGGGATCAATGAGCAGTTCTTC,CAISESMGINEQFF
NA,TRBV15,NA,TRBJ2-7,TGTGCCACCAGCAGAGCACGGGGAACCTACGAGCAGTACTTC,CATSRARGTYEQYF
once,TRBV11-2,TRBD2,TRBJ2-3,TGTGCCAGCAGCCCAATTGTCCTGAGGAGCGGGGGGCGATACACAGATACGCAGTATTTT,CASSPIVLRSGGRYTDTQYF
many,TRBV2,TRBD2,TRBJ2-2,TGTGCCAGCAGTAGCCGACGACTAGCGGGAGGGACCGGGGAGCTGTTTTTT,CASSSRRLAGGTGELFF
NA,TRBV28,TRBD1,TRBJ1-5,TGTGCCAGCAAAGGGACAGGCAATAGCAATCAGCCCCACCATTTT,CASKGTGNSNQPHHF
NA,TRBV12-3/TRBV12-4,NA,TRBJ2-2,TGTGCCAGCAGCCCCACCCAGACCGGGGAGCTGTTTTTT,CASSPTQTGELFF
NA,TRBV9,NA,TRBJ2-1,TGTGCCAGCAGCGTAGGCGGTGAGCAGTTCTTC,CASSVGGEQFF
few,TRBV2,NA,TRBJ2-5,TGTGCCAGCAGTACTGTGGGGCTACAAGAGACCCAGTACTTC,CASSTVGLQETQYF
NA,TRBV21-1,NA,TRBJ2-5,TGTGCCAGCAGCAACTCCAGGGCACACGGGGAGACCCAGTACTTC,CASSNSRAHGETQYF
many,TRBV5-1,NA,TRBJ2-1,TGCGCCAGCAGCTTGTCCACCGGGATATTCAATGAGCAGTTCTTC,CASSLSTGIFNEQFF
NA,TRBV20-1,TRBD1,TRBJ2-7,TGCAGTGCTGGGGCCGGGACAGGGGCCTACGAGCAGTACTTC,CSAGAGTGAYEQYF
few,TRBV10-3,TRBD1,TRBJ1-1,TGTGCCATCAGTGACGACAGGGAGGAAGCTTTCTTT,CAISDDREEAFF
NA,TRBV7-3,NA,TRBJ1-3,TGTGCCAGCAGCTTAACAACCCCCCCCTCTGGAAACACCATATATTTT,CASSLTTPPSGNTIYF
NA,TRBV29-1,NA,TRBJ2-1,TGCAGCGCCGCTGCCGCCTCCTACAATGAGCAGTTCTTC,CSAAAASYNEQFF
few,TRBV5-1,NA,TRBJ1-1,TGCGCCAGCAGCTTGGGCCGCACACCGAACACTGAAGCTTTCTTT,CASSLGRTPNTEAFF
NA,TRBV4-1,TRBD2,TRBJ2-7,TGCGCCAGCAGCCAAGTGGCGGGAGCTCCCTTCGAGCAGTACTTC,CASSQVAGAPFEQYF
NA,TRBV27,NA,TRBJ1-6,TGTGCCAGCAGCTGGCAGGGCCCAGCGTATAATTCACCCCTCCACTTT,CASSWQGPAYNSPLHF
NA,TRBV20-1,NA,TRBJ1-4,TGCAGTGCTAGGGAGGACAGTTCAACTAATGAAAAACTGTTTTTT,CSAREDSSTNEKLFF
NA,TRBV10-3,TRBD2,TRBJ2-3,TGTGCCATCACCGGGCGGGAGGGTGCAGATACGCAGTATTTT,CAITGREGADTQYF
NA,TRBV28,TRBD1,TRBJ2-2,TGTGCCAGCAATTTTCCGGGACAGGGAGGCACCGGGGAGCTGTTTTTT,CASNFPGQGGTGELFF
NA,TRBV7-9,NA,TRBJ2-5,TGTGCCAGCAGCTTTCGGGGGCAGGAACAAGAGACCCAGTACTTC,CASSFRGQEQETQYF
many,TRBV7-9,NA,TRBJ2-1,TGTGCCAGCAGCCCGGGGAATGAGCAGTTCTTC,CASSPGNEQFF
few,TRBV29-1,NA,TRBJ2-5,TGCAGCGTTGAATCTCTCGGACGGGGAAAAGAGACCCAGTACTTC,CSVESLGRGKETQYF
many,TRBV12-3/TRBV12-4,NA,TRBJ1-2,TGTGCCAGCAGTTTAATCGGGACTAACTATGGCTACACCTTC,CASSLIGTNYGYTF
NA,TRBV5-5,NA,TRBJ2-3,TGTGCCAGCAGCTTGACCGTGGCTACGCAGTATTTT,CASSLTVATQYF
NA,TRBV4-1,NA,TRBJ2-3,TGCGCCAGCAGCCTCCTCTTCGGGGCTTTCACAGATACGCAGTATTTT,CASSLLFGAFTDTQYF
few,TRBV20-1,NA,TRBJ1-1,TGCAGTGCTAGAGAAAGTAATCCAGGGTACACTGAAGCTTTCTTT,CSARESNPGYTEAFF
NA,TRBV27,NA,TRBJ2-2,TGCTGGACTCGGGCTACCACCGGGGAGCTGTTTTTT,CWTRATTGELFF
NA,TRBV24-1,NA,TRBJ2-1,TGTGCCACCAGTGTCCCCGGGAAAGCGTACCATGAGCAGTTCTTC,CATSVPGKAYHEQFF
few,TRBV12-3/TRBV12-4,NA,TRBJ2-5,TGTGCCAGCAGCCAACGGCCGGAAGAGACCCAGTACTTC,CASSQRPEETQYF
NA,TRBV5-1,NA,TRBJ1-2,TGCGCCAGCAGCTTCACCTCGACATCTCGGAACTATGGCTACACCTTC,CASSFTSTSRNYGYTF
few,TRBV5-6,NA,TRBJ2-2,TGTGCCAGCAGACCCGGGGGAAGGGGAAACACCGGGGAGCTGTTTTTT,CASRPGGRGNTGELFF
few,TRBV7-8,NA,TRBJ2-1,TGTGCCAGCAGCTTAGCAGAGCGGGTGACCTACAATGAGCAGTTCTTC,CASSLAERVTYNEQFF
NA,TRBV12-3/TRBV12-4,TRBD2,TRBJ2-1,TGTGCCAGCAGCCGACGGACTAGCGGGAGAATTAATGAGCAGTTCTTC,CASSRRTSGRINEQFF
NA,TRBV12-5,NA,TRBJ2-7,TGTGCTAGTGGCGCCCGGGTAGTCCCTCGCCACGAGCAGTACTTC,CASGARVVPRHEQYF
NA,TRBV11-3,NA,TRBJ2-1,TGTGCCAGCAGCTTAGTCCGGGTGGATGAGCAGTTCTTC,CASSLVRVDEQFF
NA,TRBV3-1,NA,TRBJ2-1,TGTGCCAGCAGCCCAGGACTCGGGGCGGCCCCCTACAATGAGCAGTTCTTC,CASSPGLGAAPYNEQFF
few,TRBV29-1,NA,TRBJ2-7,TGCAGCGTTGGAGAGCTCGGCGAGCAGTACTTC,CSVGELGEQYF
NA,TRBV12-3/TRBV12-4,NA,TRBJ1-5,TGTGCCAGCAGCTTACCCCCCAATCAGCCCCAGCATTTT,CASSLPPNQPQHF
NA,TRBV28,NA,TRBJ2-4,TGTGCCAGCAGTAGCCCCCAGGGCTCGAAAAACATTCAGTACTTC,CASSSPQGSKNIQYF
few,TRBV24-1,TRBD2,TRBJ2-1,TGTGCCACCAGTGAAGAAGGAGCGGGAGGGATCCACAATGAGCAGTTCTTC,CATSEEGAGGIHNEQFF
NA,TRBV2,TRBD2,TRBJ2-1,TGTGCCAGCAGACGATTGCTAGCGGGAAGCGATGAGCAGTTCTTC,CASRRLLAGSDEQFF
NA,TRBV28,NA,TRBJ2-3,TGTGCCAGCAGCCTTTTTCTAGAGTTAGATACGCAGTATTTT,CASSLFLELDTQYF
NA,TRBV10-3,NA,TRBJ1-2,TGTGCCATCAGTGGAGCGGAGTATGGCTACACCTTC,CAISGAEYGYTF
NA,TRBV20-1,NA,TRBJ2-1,TGCAGTGCTAGGGGGAAGAATGAGCAGTTCTTC,CSARGKNEQFF
NA,TRBV6-1,TRBD2,TRBJ2-7,TGTGCCAGCAGCCGCCCGGGACTAGCGACCGAGCAGTACTTC,CASSRPGLATEQYF
NA,TRBV7-9,TRBD2,TRBJ2-1,TGTGCCAGCAGCTTAAGGGCGGGAGGGCTCAATGAGCAGTTCTTC,CASSLRAGGLNEQFF
few,TRBV6-5,NA,TRBJ1-5,TGTGCCAGCAGTTACAAACCGAATCAGCCCCAGCATTTT,CASSYKPNQPQHF
many,TRBV6-5,TRBD2,TRBJ2-2,TGTGCCAGCAGTCACACTAGCGGGAGGGCGAGGAACACCGGGGAGCTGTTTTTT,CASSHTSGRARNTGELFF
few,TRBV6-2/TRBV6-3,NA,TRBJ1-5,TGTGCCAGCAGTTACACAGGGCGAGGTCAGCCCCAGCATTTT,CASSYTGRGQPQHF
few,TRBV5-1,NA,TRBJ1-2,TGCGCCAGCAGCTTGGCCGGCTATGGCTACACCTTC,CASSLAGYGYTF
few,TRBV27,TRBD1,TRBJ2-7,TGTGCCAGCAGAATGGGGGACAGGGGCTCCTACGAGCAGTACTTC,CASRMGDRGSYEQYF